Below, one T cell receptor beta chain is given with its context. Under the authors' procedure: Amplification with reference gene primers provided the estimates of nucleated cell counts. TCRdb keeps only in-frame clones here, not all; method: immunoSEQ multiplex PCR. V and J calls plus clone size are reproduced from that table; the DNA served to infer D and trimming. There are some 150,000 clones in the sample; about four fifths occur only once, and approximately 1.4% lies in the top ten. This sample stems from a study of blood T cell repertoires in COVID-19. Across the whole study: The origin of the acute and convalescent COVID-19 samples was the United States, Italy and Spain. T cells, B-cell-depleted T cells, or PBMCs provided the cDNA or gDNA that served as material.

This CDR3 is 13 amino acids long. The germline gives CDR1 SGDLS, CDR2 YYNGEE. V was shortened by 4 bases and J by 5 bases, with 13 bases between the two germline ends. Sample: peripheral blood. The chain couples TRBV9 to TRBJ2-7, with a tentative D call TRBD2 (5 bases). The TCR originated in a human donor in a cohort sampled during active COVID-19. For the CDR3, the DNA is TGTGCCAGCAGCCCTAGCTGGAGCGACGAGCAGTACTTC. Protein: CASSPSWSDEQYF.